This T cell receptor beta chain emerged from a study of T cell responses to AZD1222 COVID-19 vaccine. Profiling relied on immunoSEQ multiplex PCR, and the TCRdb table lists in-frame clones only, not all of them. The table shows 65,000 to 100,000 clones, with approximately 90% occurring only once. In regard to this clone: Its matching antigen is unknown.

Study outcomes and limitations: Repertoire sampling occurred only after the peak T cell response. Epitopes outside B.1.351 and B.1.1.7 mutated regions reportedly drew nearly half of spike TCRs. The donors showed a predominance of white British ancestry and of females, with possible underestimation of clonal diversity. CD4 TCRs linked to vaccination spanned spike, dominating at 160-218 and 743-854.

The V and J ends lost 3 bases and 5 bases respectively, with 15 bases between them. Germline V gene data show CDR1 as SGHNT and CDR2 as YYREEE (reference sequence). The CDR3 runs to 14 residues. This sequence was found in an adult who received the AZD1222 COVID-19 vaccine. The genes are TRBV5-4 and TRBJ2-7; weak D call: TRBD1 (5 bases). This specimen consisted of peripheral blood, obtained 28 days after the second AZD1222 dose. CDR3 coding DNA: TGTGCCAGCAGCTCTAGGGGTGGGGTCGACGAGCAGTACTTC. It encodes CASSSRGGVDEQYF.